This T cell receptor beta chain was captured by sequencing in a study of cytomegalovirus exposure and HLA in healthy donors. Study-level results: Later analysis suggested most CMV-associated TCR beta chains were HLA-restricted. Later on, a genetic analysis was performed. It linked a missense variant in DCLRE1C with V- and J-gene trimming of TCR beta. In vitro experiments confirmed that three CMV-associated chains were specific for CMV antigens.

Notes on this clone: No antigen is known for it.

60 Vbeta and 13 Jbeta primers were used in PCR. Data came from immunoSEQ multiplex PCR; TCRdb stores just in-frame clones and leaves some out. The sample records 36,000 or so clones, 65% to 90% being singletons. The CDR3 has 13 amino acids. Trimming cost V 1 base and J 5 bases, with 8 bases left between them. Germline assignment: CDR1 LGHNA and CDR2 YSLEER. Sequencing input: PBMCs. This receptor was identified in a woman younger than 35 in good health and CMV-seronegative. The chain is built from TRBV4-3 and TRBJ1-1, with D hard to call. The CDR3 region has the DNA TGCGCCAGCAGCCAAGCTACAGTTACTGAAGCTTTCTTT. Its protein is CASSQATVTEAFF.